The 17 T cell receptor beta chains listed next were all sequenced from one sample in a study of blood T cell repertoires in COVID-19. The data were produced by immunoSEQ multiplex PCR, yet TCRdb's version contains in-frame clones alone and is incomplete. Among more than 95,000 clones, approximately 80% were seen once, and the ten largest hold 12%. Specimen: peripheral blood. These receptors were obtained from a man between 60 and 75 years old with acute or convalescent COVID-19.

V and J are TRBV28 and TRBJ2-7, with 7 nucleotides matching TRBD2. The CDR3 is made up of 15 amino acids. Germline lookup yields CDR1 MDHEN and CDR2 SYDVKM. V was pared by 7 bases and J by 6 bases, with 15 bases of the junction left unmatched. The CDR3 region is CASTNGRSGGFEQYF. CDR3 coding DNA: TGTGCCAGCACAAATGGGCGATCCGGGGGGTTCGAGCAGTACTTC.

The chain joins TRBV7-2 to TRBJ2-5; 9 nucleotides match TRBD2. V gave up 1 base and J gave up 4 bases; unmatched junction bases: 4. CDR1 is SGHTA and CDR2 is FQGNSA in the germline V gene. The CDR3 loop spans 15 amino acids. The CDR3 DNA is TGTGCCAGCAGCTTAGGCGGGAGGGCCGGAGAGACCCAGTACTTC. Translating gives CASSLGGRAGETQYF.

This clone has a single count. The gene calls are TRBV29-1 and TRBJ1-1; a possible D gene is TRBD1 (5 bases). The CDR3 contains 13 residues. Germline V CDR1 and CDR2: SQVTM, ANQGSEA. With 3 bases removed from V and 5 bases from J, the gap between germline ends came to 13 bases. The CDR3 reads CSVEGFQGTEAFF. CDR3 DNA: TGCAGCGTTGAGGGCTTCCAGGGTACTGAAGCTTTCTTT.

This clone appeared a few times. The chain uses TRBV30 and TRBJ1-6, with unresolved D. CDR3 length equals 16 residues. The ends were cut back, 0 bases at V and 7 bases at J, with 16 bases in the middle. Germline loops: CDR1 GTSNPN, CDR2 SVGIG (reference sequence). The DNA for the CDR3 is TGTGCCTGGAGTGTATCGTCCTCGGGTCGGAATTCACCCCTCCACTTT. This gives the protein CAWSVSSSGRNSPLHF.

The rearrangement links TRBV7-6 to TRBJ2-1; 10 positions agree with TRBD2. V lost 2 bases, J lost 4 bases, and 2 bases stayed unmatched. There are 15 residues in the CDR3. CDR1 is SGHVS, CDR2 FNYEAQ, per germline. CDR3 residues: CASSLSSGRYNEQFF. The CDR3 DNA reads as TGTGCCAGCAGCTTAAGTAGCGGGAGGTACAATGAGCAGTTCTTC.

J is TRBJ2-1 and V is TRBV6-4; 8 positions agree with TRBD2. The CDR3 has 15 amino acids. V was pared by 2 bases and J by 7 bases, with 7 bases of the junction left unmatched. CDR1 is MRHNA, CDR2 SNTAGT, per germline. CDR3 DNA sequence: TGTGCCAGCAGTGACACTAGCGGTTCTACGAATGAGCAGTTCTTC. It specifies CASSDTSGSTNEQFF.

The J gene is TRBJ2-7, the V gene TRBV25-1; D possibly corresponds to TRBD2 (6 bases). The CDR3 is 13 amino acids. Germline V gives CDR1 MGHDK, CDR2 SYGVNS. The germline V and J ends were trimmed by 1 base and 6 bases, with 10 bases remaining between them. Written as DNA, the CDR3 is TGTGCCAGCAGTGAATTTGAGGGAGGCGAGCAGTACTTC. Translated: CASSEFEGGEQYF.

V usage is TRBV9 and J usage is TRBJ2-3; weak D call: TRBD1 (5 bases). With 0 bases removed from V and 4 bases from J, the gap between germline ends came to 12 bases. The CDR3 sequence is 15 residues long. Per germline, CDR1 SGDLS and CDR2 YYNGEE. The CDR3 DNA sequence: TGTGCCAGCAGCGTAGGGGGCTGGGAAGCAGATACGCAGTATTTT. It is translated as CASSVGGWEADTQYF.

The chain joins TRBV7-8 to TRBJ2-2; the match to TRBD2 covers 12 bases. The CDR3 consists of 16 residues. V shed 5 bases, J shed 4 bases, and the junction held 5 bases outside the gene matches. Per germline, CDR1 SGHVS and CDR2 FQNEAQ. The CDR3 loop reads CASSPLAGGSTGELFF. In DNA form, the CDR3 reads TGTGCCAGCAGCCCTCTAGCGGGAGGGAGCACCGGGGAGCTGTTTTTT. The entire variable domain, with the rest obtained from reference TRBV7-8 and TRBJ2-2, is as follows: GAGVSQSPRYKVAKRGQDVALRCDPISGHVSLFWYQQALGQGPEFLTYFQNEAQLDKSGLPSDRFFAERPEGSVSTLKIQRTQQEDSAVYLCASSPLAGGSTGELFFGEGSRLTVL.

The rearrangement joins TRBV5-5 to TRBJ2-2; 8 positions match TRBD1. V lost 2 bases and J lost 5; bases outside the gene matches: 20. CDR3 size: 20 residues. Germline V gene lookup returns CDR1 SGHKS and CDR2 YYEKEE (reference sequence). CDR3 in DNA: TGTGCCAGCAGCTTACAGAGGACAGGGTTGTTTTTTCGAGAGACCGGGGAGCTGTTTTTT. Protein sequence: CASSLQRTGLFFRETGELFF.

The chain couples TRBV11-2 to TRBJ1-1, with D possibly being TRBD1 (6 bases). V lost 8 bases, J lost 3 bases, and 16 bases lay in between. There are 14 residues in the CDR3. Per germline, CDR1 SGHAT and CDR2 FQNNGV. CDR3 protein: CASAAGALDTEAFF. Here the CDR3 DNA reads TGTGCCAGCGCCGCGGGGGCGTTAGACACTGAAGCTTTCTTT.

CDR3 sequence reads: CASSIRSGREETQYF. CDR3 DNA sequence: TGTGCCAGCTCAATCAGAAGCGGGAGGGAGGAGACCCAGTACTTC. The genes are TRBV18 and TRBJ2-5; 10 bases match TRBD2. Trimming removed 5 bases from V and 5 bases from J; junction bases left unmatched: 8. Germline CDR1 and CDR2: KGHSH and LQKENI. This CDR3 comprises 15 residues.

This rearrangement joins TRBV2 to TRBJ1-2; D ambiguous. From germline, CDR1 is SNHLY and CDR2 FYNNEI. The CDR3 covers 17 residues. V lost 4 bases, J lost 4 bases, and 22 bases lay in between. The CDR3 DNA follows: TGTGCCAGCAGTGCTAATCCCCGGACTTCTTGGCCCTATGGCTACACCTTC. Residues: CASSANPRTSWPYGYTF.

This sequence joins TRBV27 and TRBJ1-1; weak D call: TRBD1 (6 bases). The CDR3 contains 14 residues. CDR1 MNHEY and CDR2 SMNVEV come from the germline V gene (reference sequence). Trimming stripped 4 bases from V and 5 bases from J, with 14 bases between. CDR3 in amino acids: CASSSTGRGTEAFF. For the CDR3, the DNA is TGTGCCAGCAGTTCCACAGGGAGAGGAACTGAAGCTTTCTTT.

The rearrangement uses TRBV9 and TRBJ1-2, with D unresolved. The CDR3 is 12 residues long. Germline V lookup: CDR1 SGDLS, CDR2 YYNGEE. Between the trimmed V and J ends, which lost 4 bases and 4 bases, there was a span of 8 bases. Here the CDR3 DNA reads TGTGCCAGCAGCCCTTACGGCTATGGCTACACCTTC. Encoded protein: CASSPYGYGYTF.

This clone was seen only once. CDR3: CATSREGHRGYTF. CDR3 in DNA: TGTGCCACCAGCAGAGAGGGACATCGGGGCTACACCTTC. The rearrangement joins TRBV15 to TRBJ1-2, with a possible D match to TRBD1 (6 bases). Looked up from germline, CDR1 is LNHNV and CDR2 is YYDKDF (reference sequence). This CDR3 comprises 13 residues. Trimming cost V 0 bases and J 8 bases, with 10 bases left between them. The full variable domain, in which reference TRBV15 and TRBJ1-2 provide the parts outside the CDR3, is DAMVIQNPRYQVTQFGKPVTLSCSQTLNHNVMYWYQQKSSQAPKLLFHYYDKDFNNEADTPDNFQSRRPNTSFCFLDIRSPGLGDTAMYLCATSREGHRGYTFGSGTRLTVV.

The V gene is TRBV21-1, the J gene TRBJ2-7; the table's D call TRBD2 went unverified against the DNA. TRBV21-1 is a pseudogene. This CDR3 has 14 residues. The CDR3 sequence is CASSKLAGPYEQYF. CDR3 in DNA: TGTGCCAGCAGCAAACTAGCGGGACCCTACGAGCAGTACTTC.